This passage covers 27 T cell receptor beta chains from one sample sequenced in a study of beta chain features in type 1 diabetes. The sequenced template was cDNA made from the entire isolated RNA. Profiling relied on immunoSEQ multiplex PCR, and the TCRdb table lists in-frame clones only, not all of them. The sample has 450,000 or so clones; over 9.5% are singletons. Sequenced: naive CD4+ T cells from blood. The receptors were sampled from a young woman in good health.

This clone was found a few times. The chain has TRBV25-1 and TRBJ1-1; no reliable D call. The CDR3 is 15 amino acids. In germline, CDR1 is MGHDK, CDR2 SYGVNS. The V end lost 3 bases, the J end lost 0 bases, and 11 bases lay between the germline ends. Here the CDR3 DNA reads TGTGCCAGCAGTGAGCAAAACCACATGAACACTGAAGCTTTCTTT. It translates to CASSEQNHMNTEAFF.

This rearrangement joins TRBV4-3 to TRBJ2-1, with D possibly matching TRBD2 (6 bases). This CDR3 region has 16 residues. Germline V CDR1 and CDR2: LGHNA, YSLEER. Deletions cut 4 bases from V and 6 bases from J, with 19 bases between. CDR3 sequence reads: CASSPTLTGVVNEQFF. CDR3 nucleotides: TGCGCCAGCAGCCCCACCCTAACGGGAGTAGTCAATGAGCAGTTCTTC.

The V call is TRBV11-3, the J call TRBJ1-3; D is uncertain. CDR3 length: 14 amino acids. Germline CDR1 and CDR2: SGHNT and YENEEA. The germline V and J ends were trimmed by 7 bases and 1 base, with 11 bases remaining between them. In DNA form, the CDR3 reads TGTGCCAGCACCCTAGGCGTATCTGGAAACACCATATATTTT. It encodes CASTLGVSGNTIYF.

This clone was seen more than once but under ten times. The chain joins TRBV6-6 to TRBJ2-4; D may be TRBD1 (5 bases). Looked up from germline, CDR1 is MNHNY and CDR2 is SVGAGI (reference sequence). With 6 bases removed from V and 0 bases from J, the gap between germline ends came to 12 bases. CDR3 length equals 15 residues. In DNA, the CDR3 is TGTGCCAGCAGGGGATCAGGGTTAGCCAAAAACATTCAGTACTTC. It translates to CASRGSGLAKNIQYF.

This clone has only a few counts. The rearrangement joins TRBV12-5 to TRBJ2-1; TRBD1 aligns across 7 bases. Germline V gene data show CDR1 as LGHNT and CDR2 as FRNRAP. The CDR3 is made up of 15 amino acids. V lost 1 base and J lost 9; bases outside the gene matches: 9. CDR3 nucleotide sequence: TGTGCTAGTGGTTTGGCACCGTCACAGGGGACTGAGCAGTTCTTC. This gives the protein CASGLAPSQGTEQFF.

The chain has TRBV7-2 and TRBJ1-5, with D hard to call. Trimming removed 3 bases at V and 6 bases at J, with 15 bases between. Germline V gene sequence: CDR1 SGHTA, CDR2 FQGNSA. The CDR3 is 15 amino acids. The CDR3 nucleotides are TGTGCCAGCAGCTTTCGCTCAGCCGGCGGTCAGCCCCAGCATTTT. This translates into CASSFRSAGGQPQHF.

The chain carries TRBV7-3 and TRBJ1-2; D might be TRBD1 (5 bases). This CDR3 has 14 amino acids. V was pared by 2 bases and J by 7 bases, with 14 bases between. CDR1 is SGHTA, CDR2 FQGTGA, per germline. The CDR3 sequence is CASSLEAGTGGYTF. Written as DNA, the CDR3 is TGTGCCAGCAGCTTAGAGGCAGGGACCGGTGGCTACACCTTC.

At least ten counts were recorded for this clone. No DNA is shown, since the ends of the CDR3 on it are uncertain; the CDR3 is the one TCRdb lists. J is TRBJ2-4 and V is TRBV9. Termini included, the CDR3 measures 16 amino acids. Germline V gene data show CDR1 as SGDLS and CDR2 as YYNGEE. The CDR3 sequence: CASSVATGTNGEPEYF.

This clone was detected a few times. V usage is TRBV5-4 and J usage is TRBJ2-5, with D possibly TRBD1 on 6 matching bases. The CDR3 is 16 residues long. In germline, CDR1 is SGHNT, CDR2 YYREEE (reference sequence). The germline V and J ends were trimmed by 5 bases and 5 bases, with 22 bases remaining between them. In DNA form, the CDR3 reads TGTGCCAGCAGTCGTAATCTCCGGGACAATCGCGAGACCCAGTACTTC. Encoded protein: CASSRNLRDNRETQYF.

This clone was observed a few times. V usage is TRBV27 and J usage is TRBJ2-7, with 7 bases matching TRBD1. The germline gives CDR1 MNHEY, CDR2 SMNVEV (reference sequence). J gave up 5 bases and V 2 bases, and 9 bases lay outside the gene matches. This CDR3 spans 15 amino acids. The CDR3 coding sequence is TGTGCCAGCAGTTTAGTAGGGGGCACCCCCCACGAGCAGTACTTC. Its translation: CASSLVGGTPHEQYF.

In this sample, this clone turned up once. The rearrangement uses TRBV7-8 and TRBJ2-3; D is unresolved. The CDR3 spans 13 residues. Germline V lookup: CDR1 SGHVS, CDR2 FQNEAQ. Deletions cut 0 bases from V and 4 bases from J, with 5 bases between. In nucleotides, the CDR3 is TGTGCCAGCAGCTTAGCATCCGCAGATACGCAGTATTTT. Translation: CASSLASADTQYF. The variable domain in full, completed from reference TRBV7-8 and TRBJ2-3, reads GAGVSQSPRYKVAKRGQDVALRCDPISGHVSLFWYQQALGQGPEFLTYFQNEAQLDKSGLPSDRFFAERPEGSVSTLKIQRTQQEDSAVYLCASSLASADTQYFGPGTRLTVL.

The chain is built from TRBV7-3 and TRBJ2-7; D gene unclear. Germline CDR1 SGHTA, CDR2 FQGTGA. This CDR3 contains 12 residues. As DNA, the CDR3 is TGTGCGGTGGGCGTGTGGGCATGGGAGCAGTACGTC. Translated: CAVGVWAWEQYV.

The chain links TRBV23-1 to TRBJ1-3, with 10 bases fitting TRBD1. TRBV23-1 is marked as an open reading frame, function uncertain. The J segment lost 4 bases and the V segment lost 3 bases, leaving 9 bases of the junction unmatched. CDR3 length: 17 amino acids. In nucleotides, the CDR3 is TGCGCCAGCAGTCACCCTGGGACAGGGGTTACCGGAAACACCATATATTTT. It specifies CASSHPGTGVTGNTIYF.

The rearrangement joins TRBV7-2 to TRBJ2-7; perhaps TRBD1 as D (7 bases). The V and J ends lost 5 bases and 4 bases respectively, with 24 bases between them. Looked up from germline, CDR1 is SGHTA and CDR2 is FQGNSA. The CDR3 has 17 amino acids. This chain's CDR3 is CASSPPTGRGTAYEQYF. The CDR3 nucleotides read TGTGCCAGCAGCCCCCCCACAGGCCGCGGGACAGCATACGAGCAGTACTTC.

This clone turned up a few times. The chain uses TRBV5-6 and TRBJ2-5; D is undetermined. Trimming left V 1 base short and J 3 bases short, with 7 bases between. The CDR3 is made up of 13 amino acids. Looked up from germline, CDR1 is SGHDT and CDR2 is YYEEEE. CDR3 region: CASSLWAEETQYF. In DNA, the CDR3 is TGTGCCAGCAGCTTGTGGGCAGAAGAGACCCAGTACTTC.

Of note for this clone: Other DNA variants within this sample encode the same CDR3. In nucleotides, the CDR3 is TGCGCCAGCAGCTTGGGCCAGAACACCGGGGAGCTGTTTTTT. It translates to CASSLGQNTGELFF. The chain has TRBV5-1 and TRBJ2-2; D gene ambiguous. This CDR3 contains 14 residues. The V end was cut by 0 bases, the J end by 1 base, with 4 bases between. Germline CDR1 and CDR2: SGHRS and YFSETQ.

This clone was counted only a few times. The chain links TRBV7-6 to TRBJ2-3; D unresolved. Germline V gives CDR1 SGHVS, CDR2 FNYEAQ. CDR3 size: 15 residues. Trimming pared 5 bases from V and 2 bases from J, leaving 14 bases between. The CDR3 bases are TGTGCCAGCAGCCCTCCCGGCACTTACACAGATACGCAGTATTTT. It yields the protein CASSPPGTYTDTQYF.

This clone was found a few times. The chain joins TRBV28 to TRBJ2-7; D call uncertain. Germline V gene data show CDR1 as MDHEN and CDR2 as SYDVKM. There are 12 residues in the CDR3. Trimming pared 5 bases from V and 4 bases from J, leaving 9 bases between. CDR3 protein: CASSTQEYEQYV. CDR3 DNA: TGTGCCAGCAGTACCCAAGAGTACGAGCAGTACGTC.

The sample holds many counts of this clone. The chain combines TRBV5-1 with TRBJ2-7; the D gene is possibly TRBD2 (5 bases). The germline CDR1 and CDR2 sequences are SGHRS and YFSETQ. V shed 5 bases and J shed 2 bases, with 14 bases lying between them. The CDR3 consists of 14 residues. The CDR3 region has the DNA TGCGCCAGCAGACGGACCGAGGGTACCTACGAGCAGTACGTC. Its protein product is CASRRTEGTYEQYV.

This rearrangement joins TRBV20-1 to TRBJ2-1; tentatively, D is TRBD2 (6 bases). The CDR3 spans 11 residues. Germline CDR1 and CDR2: DFQATT and SNEGSKA (reference sequence). Trimming pared 6 bases from V and 9 bases from J, leaving 12 bases between. The CDR3 is CSADGGSEQFF. In DNA form, the CDR3 reads TGCAGTGCAGACGGGGGATCTGAGCAGTTCTTC.

The rearrangement uses TRBV7-9 and TRBJ2-1, with 10 bases fitting TRBD1. Germline V gene lookup returns CDR1 SEHNR and CDR2 FQNEAQ (reference sequence). V lost 5 bases and J lost 0; bases outside the gene matches: 10. The CDR3 loop spans 18 amino acids. This CDR3 is CASSALTGGTFSYNEQFF. The CDR3 DNA is TGTGCCAGCAGCGCTCTGACAGGGGGCACCTTCTCCTACAATGAGCAGTTCTTC.

This clone was counted only a few times. The chain recombines TRBV4-2 with TRBJ2-5; 11 bases align to TRBD2. The V and J ends lost 1 base and 4 bases, in that order; junction bases with no gene match: 5. This CDR3 contains 16 residues. Germline V lookup: CDR1 LGHNA, CDR2 YNFKEQ. CDR3 protein: CASSQVGTSGAETQYF. The CDR3 DNA is TGTGCCAGCAGCCAAGTAGGGACTAGCGGCGCAGAGACCCAGTACTTC.

In its sample, this clone was seen a few times. The chain carries TRBV7-9 and TRBJ2-1; 8 bases are shared with TRBD1. Germline V CDR1 and CDR2: SEHNR, FQNEAQ (reference sequence). This CDR3 region has 16 residues. The junction had 11 bases not matched to a gene; V was cut back by 5 bases and J by 5 bases. DNA of the CDR3: TGTGCCAGCAGCCGATACCGGACAGGGTGGGACAATGAGCAGTTCTTC. This gives the protein CASSRYRTGWDNEQFF.

This clone appeared a few times. The gene calls are TRBV7-2 and TRBJ1-6, with unresolved D. The length of the CDR3 is 13 residues. Looked up from germline, CDR1 is SGHTA and CDR2 is FQGNSA. V was cut by 5 bases and J by 13 bases, with 15 bases left in between. The CDR3 DNA follows: TGTGCCAGCAGCCGTGGTCAGGTGATCCCCCTCCACTTT. It yields the protein CASSRGQVIPLHF.

In its sample, this clone was seen a few times. This sequence joins TRBV7-8 and TRBJ2-7; D might be TRBD1 (5 bases). Between the trimmed V and J ends, which lost 5 bases and 0 bases, there was a span of 14 bases. This CDR3 comprises 15 residues. The germline CDR1 and CDR2 sequences are SGHVS and FQNEAQ. The CDR3 sequence: CASSEVTGASYEQYF. The CDR3 DNA is TGTGCCAGCAGCGAGGTTACAGGAGCCTCCTACGAGCAGTACTTC. The full variable domain, in which reference TRBV7-8 and TRBJ2-7 provide the parts outside the CDR3, is GAGVSQSPRYKVAKRGQDVALRCDPISGHVSLFWYQQALGQGPEFLTYFQNEAQLDKSGLPSDRFFAERPEGSVSTLKIQRTQQEDSAVYLCASSEVTGASYEQYFGPGTRLTVT.

This clone was seen a handful of times. J is TRBJ2-7 and V is TRBV6-6, with TRBD1 as a possible D gene (6 bases). The CDR3 length is 13 residues. CDR1 and CDR2 from the germline V gene are MNHNY and SVGAGI (reference sequence). V dropped 2 bases and J dropped 5 bases, with 10 bases sitting between them. The DNA for the CDR3 is TGTGCCAGCAGTTACGAGGGGGTCCACGAGCAGTACTTC. Encoded protein: CASSYEGVHEQYF.

This clone was counted a few times. The V and J genes are TRBV11-1 and TRBJ2-6; D unclear. Trimming took 2 bases from V and 2 from J, leaving 4 bases between them. This CDR3 comprises 14 residues. Per germline, CDR1 SGHAT and CDR2 FQDESV (reference sequence). The CDR3 DNA is TGTGCCAGCAGCTTATCTGCTGGGGCCAACGTCCTGACTTTC. Protein: CASSLSAGANVLTF.